These 8 T cell receptor beta chains originate from one sample sequenced in a study of spatial heterogeneity in lung cancer. As to time point: sample taken at primary tumor resection. From tumor, nontumor lung or frozen PBMC, whole RNA was taken unsorted for sequencing. MiXCR, applied by TCRdb to the 5' RACE reads, yields one record per CDR3 protein. The sample lists fewer than 20,000 distinct CDR3 sequences; roughly a fifth were seen once. Sequencing was performed on PBMCs, taken at surgery. The receptors come from a male donor with early-stage non-small cell lung cancer.

Ten or more counts support this clonotype. The chain joins TRBV11-2 to TRBJ2-1; 10 positions match TRBD1. CDR3 length: 13 amino acids. Trimming took 5 bases from V and 9 from J; bases not matched to a gene: 4. Germline V CDR1 and CDR2: SGHAT, FQNNGV. The CDR3 sequence is CASSRDRGSEQFF. CDR3 nucleotides: TGTGCCAGCAGCCGGGACAGGGGCAGTGAGCAGTTCTTC. The full variable domain, in which reference TRBV11-2 and TRBJ2-1 provide the parts outside the CDR3, is EAGVAQSPRYKIIEKRQSVAFWCNPISGHATLYWYQQILGQGPKLLIQFQNNGVVDDSQLPKDRFSAERLKGVDSTLKIQPAKLEDSAVYLCASSRDRGSEQFFGPGTRLTVL.

This chain joins TRBV6-5 and TRBJ1-3; TRBD1 matches 11 bases. This CDR3 has 14 amino acids. CDR1 and CDR2 (germline): MNHEY, SVGAGI. V trimming: 5 bases; J trimming: 8 bases; junction bases outside the gene matches: 5. The CDR3 bases are TGTGCCAGCAGTCGGACAGGGGGCGATTACACCATATATTTT. Its protein is CASSRTGGDYTIYF.

In its sample, this clonotype was seen many times. The chain has TRBV7-6 and TRBJ2-1; D perhaps matches TRBD2 (6 bases). Trimming removed 2 bases from V and 0 bases from J, with 11 bases in between. Germline CDR1 is SGHVS and CDR2 is FNYEAQ. The CDR3 totals 16 residues. Here the CDR3 reads CASSLTQGLSYNEQFF. The CDR3 DNA reads as TGTGCCAGCAGCTTAACCCAGGGACTCTCCTACAATGAGCAGTTCTTC.

This clonotype was recorded at least ten times. The rearrangement joins TRBV18 to TRBJ1-1; D is perhaps TRBD1 (6 bases). V dropped 6 bases and J dropped 6 bases, with 14 bases sitting between them. The CDR3 spans 13 residues. Germline assignment: CDR1 KGHSH and CDR2 LQKENI. DNA for the CDR3: TGTGCCAGCTCCGACGACGGGGGCTCTGAAGCTTTCTTT. Translation gives CASSDDGGSEAFF.

This clonotype was observed at least ten times. The gene calls are TRBV12-3 or TRBV12-4 and TRBJ1-5; D is unclear. The CDR3 runs to 15 residues. The germline V and J ends were trimmed by 1 base and 2 bases, with 9 bases remaining between them. The CDR3 bases are TGTGCCAGCAGTTTAGGTGTTCTTGGCAATCAGCCCCAGCATTTT. Its translation is CASSLGVLGNQPQHF.

This clonotype showed up many times. This sequence joins TRBV12-3 or TRBV12-4 and TRBJ2-1; D is unresolved. Trimming pared 7 bases from V and 9 bases from J, leaving 4 bases between. There are 9 residues in the CDR3. DNA of the CDR3: TGTGCCAGCAAGGTTGAGCAGTTCTTC. This sequence encodes CASKVEQFF.

This clonotype showed up just a few times. This chain links TRBV9 with TRBJ2-7, with unresolved D. Deletions cut 3 bases from V and 0 bases from J, with 4 bases between. CDR3 size: 12 residues. CDR1 is SGDLS, CDR2 YYNGEE, per germline. The CDR3, as DNA: TGTGCCAGCAGCGACGGCTCCTACGAGCAGTACTTC. It translates to CASSDGSYEQYF.

The chain uses TRBV15 and TRBJ2-1; D is undetermined. This CDR3 region has 14 residues. The V gene's germline CDR1 is LNHNV and CDR2 YYDKDF (reference sequence). V lost 0 bases to trimming and J lost 14 bases, with 17 bases between them. The CDR3, as DNA: TGTGCCACCAGCAGAGATCAAACAAACGAGCAGGAGTTCTTC. This codes for CATSRDQTNEQEFF.